The clone carrying this TCR beta chain was recorded only once. Its antigen is unidentified. This sample was included in a study of identifying expanded T cells in peripheral blood. General observations from the study: Over two and four weeks, about 15 and 19 clones changed, versus roughly 1.1 between replicates. Roughly two-week clone count variance significantly increased as total template count grew.

The germline V gene has CDR1 SGHTA and CDR2 FQGNSA. After removal of 5 bases from V and 4 bases from J, the junction contained 11 bases not matched to a gene. The CDR3 length is 18 residues. Data came from immunoSEQ multiplex PCR; TCRdb stores just in-frame clones and leaves some out. The table includes around 60,000 clones, around 86% detected once. Collection occurred without any documented infections or immune events in donors. Sample: blood. This TCR derives from a person between 18 and 75 years old in good health. V and J are TRBV7-2 and TRBJ2-2; 12 bases are a match to TRBD2. The CDR3 bases are TGTGCCAGCAGCCCCAGAAGACTAGCGGGAGCGTCCACCGGGGAGCTGTTTTTT. Translated: CASSPRRLAGASTGELFF. Combining the CDR3 with reference TRBV7-2 and TRBJ2-2 gives the whole variable domain GAGVSQSPSNKVTEKGKDVELRCDPISGHTALYWYRQSLGQGLEFLIYFQGNSAPDKSGLPSDRFSAERTGGSVSTLTIQRTQQEDSAVYLCASSPRRLAGASTGELFFGEGSRLTVL.